Following are 18 T cell receptor beta chains from one sample sequenced in a study of blood T cells in healthy people across ages. Primers used in a second PCR of roughly 6 to 11 cycles were a sample-barcoded 5' primer and a J-beta primer mix. Using its own MiXCR run on the 5' RACE reads, TCRdb lists one record per CDR3 protein. The table includes roughly 1.9 million distinct CDR3 sequences, roughly two fifths detected once. The sequenced material came from blood. These receptor sequences come from a human donor in good health.

V is TRBV29-1 and J is TRBJ2-5, with 8 bases fitting TRBD2. Germline V gene lookup returns CDR1 SQVTM and CDR2 ANQGSEA. CDR3 length: 15 amino acids. The trim removed 6 bases at V and 6 bases at J, leaving 15 bases unmatched. The CDR3 bases are TGCAGCGTGGGACTAGGCTCCAGAAATCAAAAGACCCAGTACTTC. Its protein product is CSVGLGSRNQKTQYF.

The genes are TRBV7-8 and TRBJ2-5; TRBD2 is a possible D gene (5 bases). In germline, CDR1 is SGHVS, CDR2 FQNEAQ. V lost 4 bases and J 5 bases, leaving 17 bases between the germline ends. CDR3 length: 15 amino acids. The CDR3 DNA follows: TGTGCCAGCAGCTCAGAGACCCACCCGGGGGAGACCCAGTACTTC. Encoded protein: CASSSETHPGETQYF.

The CDR3 loop is CASSPETTEGQYF. CDR3 DNA: TGTGCCAGCAGCCCTGAGACTACCGAAGGGCAGTACTTC. The V and J genes are TRBV7-9 and TRBJ2-5; TRBD2 is a possible D gene (5 bases). The V gene lost 5 bases and the J gene lost 11 bases, with 18 bases spanning the gap. The germline CDR1 and CDR2 sequences are SEHNR and FQNEAQ (reference sequence). The CDR3 is 13 amino acids.

V is TRBV4-1 and J is TRBJ2-2; D remains unclear. The CDR3 spans 12 residues. CDR1 and CDR2 from the germline V gene are MGHRA and YSYEKL. Trimming took off 0 bases at V and 8 bases at J, with 4 bases between the two ends. The CDR3 region has the DNA TGCGCCAGCAGCCAAGATAAAGGGGAGCTGTTTTTT. Translating gives CASSQDKGELFF.

This clonotype was picked up many times. The V and J genes are TRBV20-1 and TRBJ2-1; D is perhaps TRBD2 (6 bases). CDR1 is DFQATT and CDR2 is SNEGSKA in the germline V gene (reference sequence). CDR3 length equals 14 residues. Trimming shortened V by 4 bases and J by 7 bases, and 17 bases separated the two germline ends. CDR3 coding DNA: TGCAGTGCTAAGGGCGGGGCTCCTGCGAATGAGCAGTTCTTC. It translates to CSAKGGAPANEQFF.

The chain carries TRBV6-6 and TRBJ1-2; 7 bases fit TRBD1. The CDR3 sequence is 13 residues long. The junction had 7 bases not matched to a gene; V was cut back by 8 bases and J by 4 bases. The germline CDR1 and CDR2 sequences are MNHNY and SVGAGI (reference sequence). The CDR3 DNA sequence: TGTGCCAGCGGGACAGCGGGGGGCTATGGCTACACCTTC. It codes for CASGTAGGYGYTF.

This clonotype was picked up one time. The chain has TRBV2 and TRBJ1-2; 9 nucleotides align to TRBD1. Germline CDR1 is SNHLY and CDR2 is FYNNEI. J gave up 7 bases and V 4 bases, and 13 bases lay outside the gene matches. This CDR3 spans 16 amino acids. In DNA form, the CDR3 reads TGTGCCAGCAGTGTACAGGGGGCGCAAAGGAAGGGTGGCTACACCTTC. Amino acids: CASSVQGAQRKGGYTF. Looking up the rest from reference TRBV2 and TRBJ1-2 gives the full variable domain: EPEVTQTPSHQVTQMGQEVILRCVPISNHLYFYWYRQILGQKVEFLVSFYNNEISEKSEIFDDQFSVERPDGSNFTLKIRSTKLEDSAMYFCASSVQGAQRKGGYTFGSGTRLTVV.

This chain connects TRBV29-1 to TRBJ2-1, with TRBD2 as a possible D gene (6 bases). The CDR3 covers 15 residues. The ends were cut back, 7 bases at V and 4 bases at J, with 20 bases in the middle. CDR1 and CDR2 (germline): SQVTM, ANQGSEA. The DNA of the CDR3 is TGCAGCGCCGGGGGACCGGGACTGCAATACAATGAGCAGTTCTTC. This codes for CSAGGPGLQYNEQFF.

The V and J genes are TRBV10-3 and TRBJ1-5, with 8 bases matching TRBD1. Germline CDR1 and CDR2: ENHRY and SYGVKD. This CDR3 contains 15 residues. J was trimmed by 4 bases and V by 5 bases; bases with no gene match: 7. CDR3 protein: CAISPGTGVNQPQHF. Written as DNA, the CDR3 is TGTGCCATCAGTCCCGGGACAGGAGTGAATCAGCCCCAGCATTTT.

This clonotype turned up a few times. This chain connects TRBV4-2 to TRBJ2-5; perhaps D is TRBD1 or TRBD2 (5 bases each). Germline loops: CDR1 LGHNA, CDR2 YNFKEQ. The CDR3 runs to 15 residues. V was trimmed by 3 bases and J by 1 base, leaving 12 bases between them. CDR3 loop: CASSQVLGTQETQYF. The CDR3 DNA sequence: TGTGCCAGCAGCCAGGTCCTAGGGACCCAAGAGACCCAGTACTTC.

The chain has TRBV28 and TRBJ2-1; the match to TRBD2 covers 7 bases. The V gene end was trimmed by 5 bases and the J gene end by 8 bases; junction bases not matched to a gene: 15. The CDR3 runs 16 residues. Germline V lookup: CDR1 MDHEN, CDR2 SYDVKM. The CDR3 nucleotides read TGTGCCAGCAGTATTTGGGGGGGGGAGATTCAGGATGAGCAGTTCTTC. Its translation is CASSIWGGEIQDEQFF.

V and J are TRBV5-1 and TRBJ2-1; maybe TRBD2 (5 bases). This CDR3 spans 13 amino acids. V was cut by 4 bases and J by 9 bases, with 14 bases left in between. The V gene's germline CDR1 is SGHRS and CDR2 YFSETQ. The CDR3 is CASSELPGSEQFF. The CDR3 nucleotides are TGCGCCAGCAGCGAACTACCGGGAAGTGAGCAGTTCTTC.

A single count supports this clonotype. The chain links TRBV5-6 to TRBJ1-2; D gene unclear. This CDR3 spans 13 amino acids. Germline CDR1 is SGHDT and CDR2 is YYEEEE. Trimming removed 2 bases from V and 4 bases from J, with 9 bases in between. The CDR3 region has the DNA TGTGCCAGCAGCTTAAGACGGCCCTATGGCTACACCTTC. As protein: CASSLRRPYGYTF.

The V gene is TRBV10-3, the J gene TRBJ1-6; no clear D. V gave up 6 bases and J gave up 7 bases, with 13 bases separating them. From germline, CDR1 is ENHRY and CDR2 SYGVKD. The CDR3 totals 14 residues. The CDR3 loop reads CAIREGASNSPLHF. As DNA, the CDR3 is TGTGCCATCAGGGAGGGCGCAAGCAATTCACCCCTCCACTTT.

The chain has TRBV20-1 and TRBJ2-1; 9 positions agree with TRBD2. The J call may be mistaken, given a closer DNA end match to TRBJ2-7. Germline V CDR1 and CDR2: DFQATT, SNEGSKA (reference sequence). CDR3 length equals 13 residues. This CDR3 reads CSARGLADHEQYF. The CDR3 nucleotides read TGCAGTGCTCGGGGACTAGCCGACCACGAGCAGTACTTC.

The chain is built from TRBV12-3 or TRBV12-4 and TRBJ1-2; D unresolved. This CDR3 region has 15 residues. Trimming removed 6 bases at V and 4 bases at J, with 18 bases between. The CDR3 DNA is TGTGCCAGCAGCCCCGGACGGCGGACTTTCTATGGCTACACCTTC. Residues: CASSPGRRTFYGYTF.

This clonotype was detected a few times. The chain carries TRBV5-1 and TRBJ2-7; perhaps D is TRBD1 or TRBD2 (5 bases each). The length of the CDR3 is 14 residues. Germline values: CDR1 SGHRS, CDR2 YFSETQ. V gave up 4 bases and J gave up 3 bases, with 14 bases separating them. The CDR3 DNA follows: TGCGCCAGCAGCCTCGGGACGGAGAACTACGAGCAGTACTTC. Amino acids: CASSLGTENYEQYF. Looking up the rest from reference TRBV5-1 and TRBJ2-7 gives the full variable domain: KAGVTQTPRYLIKTRGQQVTLSCSPISGHRSVSWYQQTPGQGLQFLFEYFSETQRNKGNFPGRFSGRQFSNSRSEMNVSTLELGDSALYLCASSLGTENYEQYFGPGTRLTVT.

This clonotype was seen a few times. This chain connects TRBV4-1 to TRBJ2-7; D is possibly TRBD1 or TRBD2 (7 bases each). Germline-derived CDR1 and CDR2 are MGHRA and YSYEKL. This CDR3 has 15 residues. V was cut by 2 bases and J by 3 bases, with 14 bases left in between. The CDR3 nucleotides are TGCGCCAGCAGCCAAAGCGGGACAGCCTACTACGAGCAGTACTTC. Protein product: CASSQSGTAYYEQYF.